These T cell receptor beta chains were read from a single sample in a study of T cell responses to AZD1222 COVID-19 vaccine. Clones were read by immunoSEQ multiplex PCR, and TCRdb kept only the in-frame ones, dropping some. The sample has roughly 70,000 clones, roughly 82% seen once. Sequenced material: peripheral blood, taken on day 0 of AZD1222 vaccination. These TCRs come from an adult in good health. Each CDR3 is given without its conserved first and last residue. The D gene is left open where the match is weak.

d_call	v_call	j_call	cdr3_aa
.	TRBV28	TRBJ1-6	ASSLGWRRTAGSSYNSPLH
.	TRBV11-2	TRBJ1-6	ASSLSVSGSSYNSPLH
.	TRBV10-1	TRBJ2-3	ASSVEGRTTDTQY
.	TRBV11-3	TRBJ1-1	ASSPLTGVLLTEAF
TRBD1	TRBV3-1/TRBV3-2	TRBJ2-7	ASSYGQGVYEQY
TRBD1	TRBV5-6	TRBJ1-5	ASSSTGQVGQPQH
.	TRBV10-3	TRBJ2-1	AISEFLESYNEQF
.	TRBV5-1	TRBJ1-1	ASSIQENTEAF
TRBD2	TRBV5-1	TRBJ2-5	ASSLGGGVQETQY
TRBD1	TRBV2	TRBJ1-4	ASRGRTGGFGEKLF
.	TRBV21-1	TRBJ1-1	ASSKEGVRTGEAF
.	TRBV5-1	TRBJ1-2	ASSLNSQANYGYT
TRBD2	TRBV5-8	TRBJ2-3	ASSPGGTSTDTQY
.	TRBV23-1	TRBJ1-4	ASSQVLAPGLSERTNEKLF
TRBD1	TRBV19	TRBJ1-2	ASSPQTGNYGYT
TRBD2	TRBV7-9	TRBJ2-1	ASSHGRGPYNEQF
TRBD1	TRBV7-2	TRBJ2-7	ASSRTGEPYEQY
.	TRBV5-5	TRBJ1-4	ASRRATDEKLF
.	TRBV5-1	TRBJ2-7	ASSRGTAVEIEQY
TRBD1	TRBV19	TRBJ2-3	ASSIGQGVTDTQY
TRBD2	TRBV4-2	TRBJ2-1	ASSQDGLKRGGGNEQF
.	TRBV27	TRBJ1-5	ASSLSITGVNQPQH
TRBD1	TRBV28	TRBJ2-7	ASSPGQSYEQY
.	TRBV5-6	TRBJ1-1	ASSLEETEAF
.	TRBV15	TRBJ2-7	ATSRDRDNEQY
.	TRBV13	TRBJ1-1	ASSLALNTEAF
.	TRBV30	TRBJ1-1	AWSSFGTNTEAF
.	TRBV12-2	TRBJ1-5	ASRFPNDRSNQPQH
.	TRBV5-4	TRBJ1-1	ASSMNTEAF
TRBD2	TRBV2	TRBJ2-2	ASSRLAGTTGELF
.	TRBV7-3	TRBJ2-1	ASSLGGPYNEQF
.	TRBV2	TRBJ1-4	ASRGGVGEKLF
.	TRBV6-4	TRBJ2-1	ASSDSKTAKGLDEQF
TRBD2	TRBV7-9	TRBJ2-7	ASSLGGLAGPQD
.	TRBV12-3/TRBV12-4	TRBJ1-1	ASSLIGNTEAF
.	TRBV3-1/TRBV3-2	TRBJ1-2	ASQKPGESYGYT
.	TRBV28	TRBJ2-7	ASSLDRYEQY
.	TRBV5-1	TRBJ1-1	ASSFGRLNTEAF
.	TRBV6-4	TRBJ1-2	ASSERGQYGYT
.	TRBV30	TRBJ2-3	AWMGVRTDTQY
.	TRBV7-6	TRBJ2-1	ASSTVKRGGLSSYNEQF
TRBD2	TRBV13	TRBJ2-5	ASSSGLAPQETQY
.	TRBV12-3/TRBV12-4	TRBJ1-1	ASSFGGGTEAF
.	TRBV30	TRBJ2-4	AWSEEGAKNIQY
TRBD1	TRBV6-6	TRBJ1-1	ASSRSGTVNTEAF
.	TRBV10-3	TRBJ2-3	AISEVETDTQY
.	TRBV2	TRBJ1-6	ASSEEGRQPLH
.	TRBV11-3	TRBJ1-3	ASSSDENTIY
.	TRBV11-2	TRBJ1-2	ASSLDQWGYT
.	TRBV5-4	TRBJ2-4	ASSLEGGPIENIQY
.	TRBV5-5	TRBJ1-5	ASSLGGYQPQH
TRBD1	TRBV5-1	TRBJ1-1	ASSRDRMTPSDWTEAF
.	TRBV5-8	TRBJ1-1	ASSPQGLEAF
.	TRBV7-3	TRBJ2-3	ASSDVGGGTDTQY
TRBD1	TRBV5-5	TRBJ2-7	ASRPGTGAYEQY